This TCR beta chain is drawn from a study of low-dose radiotherapy and immunotherapy resistance in tumors. Study details: The study delivered 0.5 Gy per fraction every 2 weeks to Cohort 1, totaling 6.5 Gy.

First-strand cDNA relied on TRAV- and TRBV-specific primers spanning alpha and beta chains. Amplification of TCRs used a constant-region primer and V-primer adapter for roughly 18 PCR cycles. TCRdb reanalysed the reads using MiXCR and keeps one entry per CDR3 protein. The sample lists about 82,000 distinct CDR3 sequences; 18% were seen once. This sample's time point: before trial treatment. V was pared by 3 bases and J by 7 bases, with 18 bases between. Germline CDR1 reads MDHEN; CDR2 reads SYDVKM. The CDR3 runs 15 residues. This TCR was sampled from a male donor with prostate cancer. The gene calls are TRBV28 and TRBJ1-1, with a possible D match to TRBD1 (6 bases). The sequenced sample was PBMCs, obtained before treatment. CDR3 loop: CASSFLNRDLNEAFF. The CDR3 DNA reads as TGTGCCAGCAGTTTCCTGAACAGGGACCTTAATGAAGCTTTCTTT.